The rows below give T cell receptor beta chains drawn from one sample of a study of OX40 agonist ivuxolimab in advanced cancers. TCRdb's copy holds only in-frame clones and misses some; the assay was immunoSEQ multiplex PCR. The sample shows 98,000 or so clones, 80% to 90% of them seen only once. The specimen was CD4+ or CD8+ T cells sorted from blood, collected in a trial of the OX40 agonist ivuxolimab. The receptors originated from an adult with an advanced solid tumor such as melanoma, head and neck, liver or kidney cancer. Each CDR3 is given with its conserved first and last residue. The order of the fields is clone size, J gene, D gene, CDR3 length, V gene, CDR3 DNA, CDR3 protein. A D gene is named only where the DNA matches it firmly. Clone size is given for some rows only: seen once, a few or many times, or a class if the clone is expanded.

- | TRBJ1-1 | - | 15 | TRBV2 | TGTGCCAGCAGTGAAGGGGAGATAGTGAACACTGAAGCTTTCTTT | CASSEGEIVNTEAFF
- | TRBJ2-5 | - | 15 | TRBV7-2 | TGTGCCAGCAGCTTTCGTCCAGGGGATTCAGAGACCCAGTACTTC | CASSFRPGDSETQYF
- | TRBJ2-4 | - | 11 | TRBV29-1 | TGCAGCGCCGGCGAAGGAAGCATTCAGTACTTC | CSAGEGSIQYF
- | TRBJ2-3 | - | 12 | TRBV7-2 | TGTGCCAGCAGCTTAGCACGAGATACGCAGTATTTT | CASSLARDTQYF
once | TRBJ2-2 | - | 14 | TRBV11-1 | TGTGCCAGCAGCTTAAGCCGAGACACCGGGGAGCTGTTTTTT | CASSLSRDTGELFF
- | TRBJ2-7 | TRBD2 | 16 | TRBV5-1 | TGCGCCAGCAGCCGACTAGCGGGAGGGCCTTCCTACGAGCAGTACTTC | CASSRLAGGPSYEQYF
- | TRBJ1-1 | - | 12 | TRBV29-1 | TGCAGCGTTGTGGGTGATTGGACTGAAGCTTTCTTT | CSVVGDWTEAFF
- | TRBJ2-2 | TRBD2 | 14 | TRBV28 | TGTGCCAGCAGTTTGGGTGCGGGAGCCGGGGAGCTGTTTTTT | CASSLGAGAGELFF
- | TRBJ2-1 | TRBD2 | 15 | TRBV7-2 | TGTGCCAGCAGCTTAGAGACTAGCGTGTACAATGAGCAGTTCTTC | CASSLETSVYNEQFF
- | TRBJ2-7 | TRBD2 | 19 | TRBV11-1 | TGTGCCAGCAGCTCCCCCATCAGAAAAGCGGGAGCGCAATCCTACGAGCAGTACTTC | CASSSPIRKAGAQSYEQYF
once | TRBJ1-4 | - | 14 | TRBV5-1 | TGCGCCAGCAGCTCGGCCCCAGGGAATGAAAAACTGTTTTTT | CASSSAPGNEKLFF
once | TRBJ2-1 | TRBD1 | 15 | TRBV11-2 | TGTGCCAGCAGCTCGGACAGGGGCTCCTACAATGAGCAGTTCTTC | CASSSDRGSYNEQFF
- | TRBJ2-3 | - | 15 | TRBV5-1 | TGCGCCAGCAGCACAGGACAGCCACCCCCAGATACGCAGTATTTT | CASSTGQPPPDTQYF
- | TRBJ1-1 | TRBD1 | 15 | TRBV19 | TGTGCCAGTAGTCTAGGGACAGGGGGCAACACTGAAGCTTTCTTT | CASSLGTGGNTEAFF
- | TRBJ1-3 | - | 14 | TRBV30 | TGTGCCTTTGGAATCCTCGGGAGGGTGGACACCATATATTTT | CAFGILGRVDTIYF
- | TRBJ1-1 | - | 12 | TRBV19 | TGTGCCAGTAGTATTTCGGGGTTTGAAGCTTTCTTT | CASSISGFEAFF
- | TRBJ1-4 | - | 16 | TRBV18 | TGTGCCAGCTCACCACGAGGTTTAGGGGCTAATGAAAAACTGTTTTTT | CASSPRGLGANEKLFF
once | TRBJ1-4 | - | 16 | TRBV21-1 | TGTGCCAGCAGCAAAGGGGAGACAACAACTAATGAAAAACTGTTTTTT | CASSKGETTTNEKLFF
- | TRBJ2-1 | TRBD2 | 17 | TRBV19 | TGTGCCAGTCTGCCCACCGCTAGCGGGAGATCCTACAATGAGCAGTTCTTC | CASLPTASGRSYNEQFF
- | TRBJ2-4 | - | 13 | TRBV5-4 | TGTGCCAGCAGCTGGCGGGGAAGCGACATTCAGTACTTC | CASSWRGSDIQYF
many | TRBJ1-2 | TRBD1 | 15 | TRBV18 | TGTGCCAGCTCACCAAGGACAGGGGGAAGGTATGGCTACACCTTC | CASSPRTGGRYGYTF
- | TRBJ2-5 | - | 14 | TRBV18 | TGTGCCAGCTCACCACCGGGGGTTGAAGAGACCCAGTACTTC | CASSPPGVEETQYF
- | TRBJ2-5 | - | 14 | TRBV2 | TGTGCCAGTACCTTGGGGGCCGGGGGAGAGACCCAGTACTTC | CASTLGAGGETQYF
few | TRBJ2-5 | - | 13 | TRBV27 | TGTGCCAGCAGTTCGGACGGGTCACGAACCCAGTACTTC | CASSSDGSRTQYF
- | TRBJ2-7 | TRBD1 | 15 | TRBV7-9 | TGTGCCAGCAGCTTAGCGGGGACAGGGACAAACGAGCAGTACTTC | CASSLAGTGTNEQYF
once | TRBJ2-3 | TRBD2 | 15 | TRBV4-3 | TGCGCCAGCAGCCCAGGTTGGGCGGGAGGAGATACGCAGTATTTT | CASSPGWAGGDTQYF
once | TRBJ2-1 | TRBD1 | 15 | TRBV9 | TGTGCCAGCAGCGCTAGGGACAGGGGGCTTGATGAGCAGTTCTTC | CASSARDRGLDEQFF
- | TRBJ1-4 | - | 13 | TRBV5-4 | TGTGCCAGCAGCTTGGGACAGGTGGGAAAACTGTTTTTT | CASSLGQVGKLFF
- | TRBJ2-3 | - | 13 | TRBV5-4 | TGTGCCAGCAGCTTCCCAATTGCAGATACGCAGTATTTT | CASSFPIADTQYF
- | TRBJ1-1 | - | 16 | TRBV28 | TGTGCCAGCAAGGGTTCAGGAGGGGTCAGTAACACTGAAGCTTTCTTT | CASKGSGGVSNTEAFF
- | TRBJ2-1 | - | 14 | TRBV29-1 | TGCAGCGTGGGGGGCGGCGGTTTAGGGAATGAGCAGTTCTTC | CSVGGGGLGNEQFF
- | TRBJ2-7 | - | 13 | TRBV10-3 | TGTGCCACCGGACCGGATCTCCTCTACGAGCAGTACTTC | CATGPDLLYEQYF
- | TRBJ2-3 | TRBD2 | 15 | TRBV19 | TGTGCCAGTAGTATGACCGGGACTAGTCCAGATACGCAGTATTTT | CASSMTGTSPDTQYF
- | TRBJ2-7 | TRBD2 | 15 | TRBV6-5 | TGTGCCAGCAGCCCTGGGACTAGCGGGAACTACGAGCAGTACTTC | CASSPGTSGNYEQYF
- | TRBJ2-1 | - | 16 | TRBV7-3 | TGTGCCAGCAGCTTAAGTCTAGCTGGCTCCTACAATGAGCAGTTCTTC | CASSLSLAGSYNEQFF
- | TRBJ2-2 | TRBD2 | 16 | TRBV19 | TGTGCCAGTACCACTCAGGCTAGCGGGAGGTCCGGGGAGCTGTTTTTT | CASTTQASGRSGELFF
- | TRBJ2-7 | TRBD1 | 13 | TRBV10-1 | TGCGCCAGCAGTCCCGGGACAGGGAACGAGCAGTACTTC | CASSPGTGNEQYF
- | TRBJ2-7 | - | 14 | TRBV5-1 | TGCGCCAGCAGCGCAACGGACCAGGGCTACGAGCAGTACTTC | CASSATDQGYEQYF
- | TRBJ2-1 | TRBD2 | 15 | TRBV6-5 | TGTGCCAGCAAACTACTAGCGAGAAGGGGCAATGAGCAGTTCTTC | CASKLLARRGNEQFF
- | TRBJ1-4 | - | 14 | TRBV5-1 | TGCGCCAGCAGCCTCGGAGCTCAGAATGAAAAACTGTTTTTT | CASSLGAQNEKLFF
- | TRBJ2-7 | - | 14 | TRBV5-6 | TGTGCCAGCACCTACGGGACCGGCTCCTACGAGCAGTACTTC | CASTYGTGSYEQYF
- | TRBJ2-7 | TRBD2 | 15 | TRBV18 | TGTGCCAGCTCGCTGGGACTAGCGGGCTCCTACGAGCAGTACTTC | CASSLGLAGSYEQYF
few | TRBJ1-3 | - | 15 | TRBV5-5 | TGTGCCAGCAGCTTGGGCGGATTCTCTGGAAACACCATATATTTT | CASSLGGFSGNTIYF
- | TRBJ2-3 | - | 14 | TRBV30 | TGTGCCTGGAGTCCGATACCAAGCACAGATACGCAGTATTTT | CAWSPIPSTDTQYF
once | TRBJ1-2 | - | 14 | TRBV6-5 | TGTGCCAGCAATAGAGCACCTTGGACGTATGGCTACACCTTC | CASNRAPWTYGYTF
- | TRBJ2-3 | - | 16 | TRBV7-2 | TGTGCCAGCAGCCAACAGTGGGACTCGCGGGTACATACGCAGTATTTT | CASSQQWDSRVHTQYF
- | TRBJ1-1 | - | 14 | TRBV7-9 | TGTGCCAGCAGCTTACCCGTGGATTGGACTGAAGCTTTCTTT | CASSLPVDWTEAFF
- | TRBJ2-7 | - | 15 | TRBV10-3 | TGTGCCATCAGTGAGGGGCAGGGGTTCATGGGGGAGCAGTACTTC | CAISEGQGFMGEQYF
- | TRBJ2-7 | TRBD1 | 15 | TRBV7-9 | TGTGCCAGCAGCTTATCGGACAGGGGGATACACGAGCAGTACTTC | CASSLSDRGIHEQYF
- | TRBJ2-4 | TRBD1 | 17 | TRBV4-3 | TGCGCCAGCAGCCAACAGGGGGAGTGGTTAGCCAAAAACATTCAGTACTTC | CASSQQGEWLAKNIQYF
- | TRBJ2-1 | TRBD2 | 13 | TRBV6-4 | TGTGCCAGCTCCGGACTAGCGGGCAATGAGCAGTTCTTC | CASSGLAGNEQFF
- | TRBJ1-1 | TRBD1 | 13 | TRBV11-2 | TGTGCCAGCAGCCTGACAGGGGACACTGAAGCTTTCTTT | CASSLTGDTEAFF
- | TRBJ2-2 | TRBD1 | 13 | TRBV30 | TGTGCCTGGCAGGGGGCGAACACCGGGGAGCTGTTTTTT | CAWQGANTGELFF
- | TRBJ2-5 | TRBD2 | 13 | TRBV6-1 | TGTGCCAGCAGCGGGGGGTTCTGGGAGACCCAGTACTTC | CASSGGFWETQYF
- | TRBJ1-1 | - | 15 | TRBV19 | TGTGCCAGTAGTACGCCCGGGACGGGGAACACTGAAGCTTTCTTT | CASSTPGTGNTEAFF
- | TRBJ2-6 | - | 15 | TRBV28 | TGTGCCAGCAGCCTTGGAGGTAGTGGGGCCAACGTCCTGACTTTC | CASSLGGSGANVLTF
- | TRBJ1-3 | TRBD1 | 17 | TRBV9 | TGTGCCAGCAGTACAGGGGGAACAGGGGGCGCTGGAAACACCATATATTTT | CASSTGGTGGAGNTIYF
- | TRBJ2-3 | - | 13 | TRBV28 | TGTGCCAGCAGAGGCTACTACACAGATACGCAGTATTTT | CASRGYYTDTQYF